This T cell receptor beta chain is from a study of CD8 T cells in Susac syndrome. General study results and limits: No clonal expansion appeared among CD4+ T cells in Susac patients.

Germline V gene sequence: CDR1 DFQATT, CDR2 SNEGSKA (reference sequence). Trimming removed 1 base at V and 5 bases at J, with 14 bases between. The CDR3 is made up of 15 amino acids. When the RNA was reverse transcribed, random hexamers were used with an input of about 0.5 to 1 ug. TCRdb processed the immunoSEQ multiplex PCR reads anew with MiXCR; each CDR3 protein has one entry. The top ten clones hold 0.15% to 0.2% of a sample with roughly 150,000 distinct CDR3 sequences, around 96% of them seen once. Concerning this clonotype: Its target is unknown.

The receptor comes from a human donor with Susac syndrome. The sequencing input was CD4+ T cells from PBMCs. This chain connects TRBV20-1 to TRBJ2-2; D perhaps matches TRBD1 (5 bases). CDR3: CSARAGLMGTGELFF. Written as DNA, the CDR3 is TGCAGTGCTAGAGCAGGGTTAATGGGGACCGGGGAGCTGTTTTTT.